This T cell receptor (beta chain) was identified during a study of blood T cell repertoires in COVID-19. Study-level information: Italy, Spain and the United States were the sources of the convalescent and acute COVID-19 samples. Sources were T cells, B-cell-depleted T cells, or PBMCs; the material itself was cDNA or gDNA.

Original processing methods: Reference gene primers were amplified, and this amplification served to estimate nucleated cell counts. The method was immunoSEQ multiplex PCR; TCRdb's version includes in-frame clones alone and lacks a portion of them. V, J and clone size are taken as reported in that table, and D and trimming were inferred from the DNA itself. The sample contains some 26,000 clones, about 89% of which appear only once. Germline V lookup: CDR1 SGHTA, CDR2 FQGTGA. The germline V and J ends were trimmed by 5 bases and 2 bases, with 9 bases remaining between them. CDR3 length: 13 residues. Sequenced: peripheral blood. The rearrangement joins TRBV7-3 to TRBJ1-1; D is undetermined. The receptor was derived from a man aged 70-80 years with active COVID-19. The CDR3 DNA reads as TGTGCCAGCAGCCCTGAGGTCAACACTGAAGCTTTCTTT. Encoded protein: CASSPEVNTEAFF.